This TCR beta chain was sequenced in a study of patients and donors after allogeneic stem cell transplantation. TCRdb reprocessed the RT-PCR reads with MiXCR, giving one entry per CDR3 protein. The data show some 21,000 distinct CDR3 sequences, 29% seen once. The sequence derives from a human donor who was either an allogeneic HSCT recipient or a stem cell or donor lymphocyte infusion donor (not recorded which). It is not recorded whose cells these are; they may come from a transplant donor. The sequencing input was blood, either unsorted or a sorted T cell fraction (not recorded which).

CDR3 amino acids: CASSQDGYNSPLHF. The DNA for the CDR3 is TGTGCCAGCAGCCAGGACGGGTATAATTCACCCCTCCACTTT. The chain couples TRBV4-2 to TRBJ1-6; no definite D call. The germline V gene encodes CDR1 LGHNA and CDR2 YNFKEQ. The CDR3 extends over 14 amino acids. V lost 3 bases, J lost 4 bases, and 7 bases lay in between.